The 14 T cell receptor beta chains presented below share a single source sample, sequenced in a study of identifying expanded T cells in peripheral blood. Sequencing used immunoSEQ multiplex PCR; TCRdb keeps in-frame clones, though not all of them. The sample has approximately 120,000 clones; approximately 84% are singletons. Sequenced material: blood. All receptors derive from a person between 18 and 69 years old in good health.

The chain has TRBV25-1 and TRBJ2-3; D may be TRBD2 (5 bases). The V gene lost 3 bases and the J gene lost 1 base, with 8 bases spanning the gap. The CDR3 sequence is 14 residues long. The germline gives CDR1 MGHDK, CDR2 SYGVNS. The chain's CDR3 is CASSERVGTDTQYF. CDR3 coding DNA: TGTGCCAGCAGTGAGAGGGTAGGCACAGATACGCAGTATTTT. The full variable domain, completed using reference TRBV25-1 and TRBJ2-3, is EADIYQTPRYLVIGTGKKITLECSQTMGHDKMYWYQQDPGMELHLIHYSYGVNSTEKGDLSSESTVSRIRTEHFPLTLESARPSHTSQYLCASSERVGTDTQYFGPGTRLTVL.

The CDR3 loop reads CASSYRGSNSPLHF. The CDR3 DNA is TGTGCCAGCAGCTACAGGGGAAGTAATTCACCCCTCCACTTT. The V gene is TRBV28, the J gene TRBJ1-6; the match to TRBD1 covers 7 bases. The V gene's germline CDR1 is MDHEN and CDR2 SYDVKM. This CDR3 region has 14 residues. V trimming: 6 bases; J trimming: 6 bases; junction bases outside the gene matches: 5.

The chain employs TRBV2 and TRBJ2-7; D remains unclear. Trimming shortened V by 3 bases and J by 3 bases, and 6 bases separated the two germline ends. Germline V gene data show CDR1 as SNHLY and CDR2 as FYNNEI. The CDR3 spans 12 residues. CDR3 sequence: CASSDGNYEQYF. In nucleotides, the CDR3 is TGTGCCAGCAGTGACGGAAACTACGAGCAGTACTTC.

To note about this clone: An end of the junction does not agree with germline; a read error may underlie this. This chain connects TRBV5-1 to TRBJ2-7; D not resolved. The CDR3 runs to 14 residues. Germline lookup yields CDR1 SGHRS and CDR2 YFSETQ. CDR3 protein: CASSFFPASYEQYF. CDR3 nucleotide sequence: TGCGCCAGTAGCTTCTTTCCGGCATCCTACGAGCAGTACTTC.

The rearrangement joins TRBV5-1 to TRBJ1-1, with unresolved D. Germline CDR1 is SGHRS and CDR2 is YFSETQ. This CDR3 is built from 15 residues. Trimming shortened V by 0 bases and J by 5 bases, and 14 bases separated the two germline ends. Here the CDR3 DNA reads TGCGCCAGCAGCTTGGATCGGAGCACGGGAACTGAAGCTTTCTTT. Translating gives CASSLDRSTGTEAFF.

The chain uses TRBV19 and TRBJ1-1; TRBD1 might be the D (6 bases). The CDR3 totals 15 residues. Germline lookup yields CDR1 LNHDA and CDR2 SQIVND (reference sequence). V shed 6 bases and J shed 3 bases, with 17 bases lying between them. The CDR3, as DNA: TGTGCCAGTAGCCCTTGGGGGGCAGGTGACACTGAAGCTTTCTTT. Translation gives CASSPWGAGDTEAFF.

The J gene is TRBJ2-5, the V gene TRBV7-8; 13 bases align to TRBD2. CDR3 length: 17 residues. In germline, CDR1 is SGHVS, CDR2 FQNEAQ. V trimming: 1 base; J trimming: 7 bases; junction bases outside the gene matches: 9. CDR3 residues: CASSLGGLAGAEGTQYF. Here the CDR3 DNA reads TGTGCCAGCAGCTTAGGTGGACTAGCGGGGGCCGAAGGGACCCAGTACTTC.

CDR3 region: CASSLLAGLDTSTDTQYF. In DNA form, the CDR3 reads TGCGCCAGCAGCTTGCTCGCGGGGCTCGACACTAGCACAGATACGCAGTATTTT. The chain recombines TRBV5-1 with TRBJ2-3, with D possibly TRBD2 on 6 matching bases. V was pared by 1 base and J by 0 bases, with 18 bases between. Germline V gives CDR1 SGHRS, CDR2 YFSETQ. This CDR3 has 18 amino acids.

The V and J genes are TRBV6-6 and TRBJ1-5, with D possibly being TRBD1 (5 bases). The CDR3 contains 16 residues. V was clipped by 2 bases and J by 2 bases, with 13 bases between them. Germline CDR1 reads MNHNY; CDR2 reads SVGAGI (reference sequence). This CDR3 is CASSYPTEWGNQPQHF. The CDR3 nucleotides read TGTGCCAGCAGTTACCCGACAGAATGGGGCAATCAGCCCCAGCATTTT.

The chain carries TRBV4-1 and TRBJ2-7; D possibly matches TRBD1 or TRBD2 (5 bases each). Germline V CDR1 and CDR2: MGHRA, YSYEKL. This CDR3 comprises 14 residues. Trimming took off 3 bases at V and 13 bases at J, with 22 bases between the two ends. In DNA form, the CDR3 reads TGCGCCAGCAGCCAGGACCCGTCTGTGAGGGGTCCATACTTC. It specifies CASSQDPSVRGPYF.

V gene TRBV6-1 combines with J gene TRBJ1-2; no clear D. Per the germline V gene, CDR1 is MNHNS and CDR2 is SASEGT. V shed 1 base and J shed 8 bases, with 17 bases lying between them. The CDR3 spans 15 residues. The CDR3 bases are TGTGCCAGCAGTGAAGGAGGAGATGTGGGTATGGGCTACACCTTC. This translates into CASSEGGDVGMGYTF.

The CDR3 coding sequence is TGCGGGGGAGGTACGAACACTGAAGCTTTCTTT. Its protein is CGGGTNTEAFF. The rearrangement joins TRBV29-1 to TRBJ1-1; TRBD1 is a possible D gene (5 bases). The CDR3 length is 11 residues. In germline, CDR1 is SQVTM, CDR2 ANQGSEA.

The chain combines TRBV5-5 with TRBJ1-1; TRBD1 might be the D (5 bases). Trimming left V 0 bases short and J 2 bases short, with 11 bases between. This CDR3 contains 15 residues. Germline CDR1 and CDR2: SGHKS and YYEKEE (reference sequence). As DNA, the CDR3 is TGTGCCAGCAGCTTGGCAGGGTCACAAAACACTGAAGCTTTCTTT. It translates to CASSLAGSQNTEAFF.

The rearrangement links TRBV7-6 to TRBJ2-3, with D maybe TRBD2 (7 bases). The CDR3 length is 14 residues. CDR1 and CDR2 (germline): SGHVS, FNYEAQ. V was shortened by 10 bases and J by 3 bases, with 17 bases between the two germline ends. In DNA form, the CDR3 reads TGTGCCATCCGAGGGGGGGATGGTACAGATACGCAGTATTTT. This encodes CAIRGGDGTDTQYF. The entire variable domain, with the rest obtained from reference TRBV7-6 and TRBJ2-3, is as follows: GAGVSQSPRYKVTKRGQDVALRCDPISGHVSLYWYRQALGQGPEFLTYFNYEAQQDKSGLPNDRFSAERPEGSISTLTIQRTEQRDSAMYRCAIRGGDGTDTQYFGPGTRLTVL.